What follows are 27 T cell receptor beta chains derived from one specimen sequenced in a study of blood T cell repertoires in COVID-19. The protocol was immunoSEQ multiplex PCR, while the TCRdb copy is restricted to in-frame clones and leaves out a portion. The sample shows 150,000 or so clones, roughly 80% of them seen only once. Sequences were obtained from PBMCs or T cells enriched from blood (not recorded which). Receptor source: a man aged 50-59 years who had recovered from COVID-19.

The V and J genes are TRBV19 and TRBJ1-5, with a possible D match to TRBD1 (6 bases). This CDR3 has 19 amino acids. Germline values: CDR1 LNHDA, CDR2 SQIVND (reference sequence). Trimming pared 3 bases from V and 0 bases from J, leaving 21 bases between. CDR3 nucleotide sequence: TGTGCCAGTAGTATTCCCCTCGACAGGAGCCCTTATAGCAATCAGCCCCAGCATTTT. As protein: CASSIPLDRSPYSNQPQHF. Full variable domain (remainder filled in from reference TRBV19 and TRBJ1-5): DGGITQSPKYLFRKEGQNVTLSCEQNLNHDAMYWYRQDPGQGLRLIYYSQIVNDFQKGDIAEGYSVSREKKESFPLTVTSAQKNPTAFYLCASSIPLDRSPYSNQPQHFGDGTRLSIL.

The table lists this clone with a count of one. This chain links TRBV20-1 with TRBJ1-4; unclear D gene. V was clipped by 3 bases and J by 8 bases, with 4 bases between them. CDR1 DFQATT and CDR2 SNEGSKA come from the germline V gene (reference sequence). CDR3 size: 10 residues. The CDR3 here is CSAREEKLFF. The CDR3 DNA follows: TGCAGTGCTAGGGAGGAAAAACTGTTTTTT.

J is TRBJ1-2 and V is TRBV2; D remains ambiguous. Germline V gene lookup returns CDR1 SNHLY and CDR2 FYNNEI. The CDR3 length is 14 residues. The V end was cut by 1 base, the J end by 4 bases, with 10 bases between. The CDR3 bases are TGTGCCAGCAGTGAAGAGCAGGTCGGCTATGGCTACACCTTC. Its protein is CASSEEQVGYGYTF. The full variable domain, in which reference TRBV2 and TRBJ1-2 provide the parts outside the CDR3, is EPEVTQTPSHQVTQMGQEVILRCVPISNHLYFYWYRQILGQKVEFLVSFYNNEISEKSEIFDDQFSVERPDGSNFTLKIRSTKLEDSAMYFCASSEEQVGYGYTFGSGTRLTVV.

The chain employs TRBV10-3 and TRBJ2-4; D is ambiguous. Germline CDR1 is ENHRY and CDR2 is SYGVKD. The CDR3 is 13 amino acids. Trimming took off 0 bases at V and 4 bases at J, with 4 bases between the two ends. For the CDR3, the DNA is TGTGCCATCAGTGAGTCTGAGAAAAACATTCAGTACTTC. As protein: CAISESEKNIQYF.

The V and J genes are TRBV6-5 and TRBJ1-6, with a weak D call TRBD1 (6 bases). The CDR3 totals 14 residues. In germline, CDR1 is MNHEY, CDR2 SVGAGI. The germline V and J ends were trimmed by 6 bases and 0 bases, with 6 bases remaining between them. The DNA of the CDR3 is TGTGCCAGCAGGGACAGCTCCTATAATTCACCCCTCCACTTT. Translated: CASRDSSYNSPLHF.

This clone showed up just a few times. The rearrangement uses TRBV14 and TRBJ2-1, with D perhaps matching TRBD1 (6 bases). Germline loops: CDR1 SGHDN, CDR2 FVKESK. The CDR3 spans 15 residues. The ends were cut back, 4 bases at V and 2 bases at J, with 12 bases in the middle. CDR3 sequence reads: CASSLQTGPYNEQFF. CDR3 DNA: TGTGCCAGCAGCCTACAGACAGGACCCTACAATGAGCAGTTCTTC. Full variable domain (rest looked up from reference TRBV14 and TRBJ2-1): EAGVTQFPSHSVIEKGQTVTLRCDPISGHDNLYWYRRVMGKEIKFLLHFVKESKQDESGMPNNRFLAERTGGTYSTLKVQPAELEDSGVYFCASSLQTGPYNEQFFGPGTRLTVL.

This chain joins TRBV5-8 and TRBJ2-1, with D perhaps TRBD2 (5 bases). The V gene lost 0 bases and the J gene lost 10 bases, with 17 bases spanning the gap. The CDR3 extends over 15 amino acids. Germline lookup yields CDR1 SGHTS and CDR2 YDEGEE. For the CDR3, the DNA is TGTGCCAGCAGCTTGGGAGGGCCGGGTTCGCTCGAGCAGTTCTTC. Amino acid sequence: CASSLGGPGSLEQFF.

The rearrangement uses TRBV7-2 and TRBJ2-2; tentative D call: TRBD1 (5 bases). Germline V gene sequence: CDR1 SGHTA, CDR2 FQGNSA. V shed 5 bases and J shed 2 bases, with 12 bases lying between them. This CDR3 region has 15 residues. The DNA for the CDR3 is TGTGCCAGCAGCCCCTTTAGGGGAAACACCGGGGAGCTGTTTTTT. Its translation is CASSPFRGNTGELFF.

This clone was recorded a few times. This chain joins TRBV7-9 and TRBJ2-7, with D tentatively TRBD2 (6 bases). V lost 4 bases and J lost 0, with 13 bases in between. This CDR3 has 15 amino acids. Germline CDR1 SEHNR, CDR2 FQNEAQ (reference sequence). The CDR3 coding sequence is TGTGCCAGCAGCTCGGGACGGGGGAGCTCCTACGAGCAGTACTTC. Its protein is CASSSGRGSSYEQYF.

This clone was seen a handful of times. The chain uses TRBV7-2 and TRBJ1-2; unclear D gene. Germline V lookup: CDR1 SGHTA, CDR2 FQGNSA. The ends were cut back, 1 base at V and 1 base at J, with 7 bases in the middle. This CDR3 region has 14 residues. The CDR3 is CASSLVLSNYGYTF. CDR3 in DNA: TGTGCCAGCAGCTTAGTGCTGAGTAACTATGGCTACACCTTC.

Here the CDR3 reads CASSRDSRFGSPLHF. The CDR3 nucleotides are TGTGCCAGCAGTCGGGACAGCCGCTTCGGTTCACCCCTCCACTTT. This chain joins TRBV28 and TRBJ1-6; 7 bases fit TRBD1. Germline-derived CDR1 and CDR2 are MDHEN and SYDVKM. V was clipped by 5 bases and J by 9 bases; unmatched bases: 10. The CDR3 totals 15 residues. The full variable domain, completed using reference TRBV28 and TRBJ1-6, is DVKVTQSSRYLVKRTGEKVFLECVQDMDHENMFWYRQDPGLGLRLIYFSYDVKMKEKGDIPEGYSVSREKKERFSLILESASTNQTSMYLCASSRDSRFGSPLHFGNGTRLTVT.

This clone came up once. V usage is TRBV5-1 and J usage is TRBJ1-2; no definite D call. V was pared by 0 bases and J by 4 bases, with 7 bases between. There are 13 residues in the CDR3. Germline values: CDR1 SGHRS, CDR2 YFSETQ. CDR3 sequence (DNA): TGCGCCAGCAGCTTGGAAGAGGTCTATGGCTACACCTTC. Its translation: CASSLEEVYGYTF. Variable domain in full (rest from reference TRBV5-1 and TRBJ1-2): KAGVTQTPRYLIKTRGQQVTLSCSPISGHRSVSWYQQTPGQGLQFLFEYFSETQRNKGNFPGRFSGRQFSNSRSEMNVSTLELGDSALYLCASSLEEVYGYTFGSGTRLTVV.

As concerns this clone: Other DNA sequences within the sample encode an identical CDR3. The CDR3 here is CASSLSVQGAGYTF. In DNA, the CDR3 is TGTGCCAGCAGTTTATCTGTTCAGGGGGCCGGCTACACCTTC. The chain employs TRBV27 and TRBJ1-2; 8 positions match TRBD1. From germline, CDR1 is MNHEY and CDR2 SMNVEV (reference sequence). CDR3 length: 14 amino acids. Trimming removed 0 bases from V and 8 bases from J; junction bases left unmatched: 5.

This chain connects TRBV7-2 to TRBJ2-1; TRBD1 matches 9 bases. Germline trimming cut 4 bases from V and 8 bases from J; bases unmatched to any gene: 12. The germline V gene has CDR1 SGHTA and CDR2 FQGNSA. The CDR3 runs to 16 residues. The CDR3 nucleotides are TGTGCCAGCAGCTCTAAACCGGGACAGGGTGATGATGAGCAGTTCTTC. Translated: CASSSKPGQGDDEQFF.

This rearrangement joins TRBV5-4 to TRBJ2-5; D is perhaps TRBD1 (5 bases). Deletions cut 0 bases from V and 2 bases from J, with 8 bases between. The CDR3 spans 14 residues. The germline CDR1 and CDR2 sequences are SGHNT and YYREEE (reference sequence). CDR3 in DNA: TGTGCCAGCAGCTTGGCCAGGGAACAAGAGACCCAGTACTTC. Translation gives CASSLAREQETQYF. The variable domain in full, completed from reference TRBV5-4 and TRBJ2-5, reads ETGVTQSPTHLIKTRGQQVTLRCSSQSGHNTVSWYQQALGQGPQFIFQYYREEENGRGNFPPRFSGLQFPNYSSELNVNALELDDSALYLCASSLAREQETQYFGPGTRLLVL.

CDR3 sequence: CATQQGQYNSPLHF. The CDR3 DNA sequence: TGTGCCACTCAACAGGGACAGTATAATTCACCCCTCCACTTT. V usage is TRBV19 and J usage is TRBJ1-6, with 7 bases identical to TRBD1. J gave up 4 bases and V 10 bases, and 7 bases lay outside the gene matches. Per germline, CDR1 LNHDA and CDR2 SQIVND (reference sequence). CDR3 length: 14 residues.

This CDR3 is CASSFRASGGALAKNIQYF. CDR3 DNA sequence: TGTGCCAGCAGTTTTCGGGCTAGCGGGGGGGCTCTCGCCAAAAACATTCAGTACTTC. The chain links TRBV27 to TRBJ2-4; the match to TRBD2 covers 12 bases. J gave up 1 base and V 3 bases, and 10 bases lay outside the gene matches. This CDR3 contains 19 residues. CDR1 is MNHEY, CDR2 SMNVEV, per germline (reference sequence).

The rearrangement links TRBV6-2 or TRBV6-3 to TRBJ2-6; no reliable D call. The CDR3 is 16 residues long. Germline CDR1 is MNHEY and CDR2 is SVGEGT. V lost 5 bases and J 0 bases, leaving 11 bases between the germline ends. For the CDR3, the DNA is TGTGCCAGCAGTAACCACGGAGTCTCTGGGGCCAACGTCCTGACTTTC. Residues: CASSNHGVSGANVLTF.

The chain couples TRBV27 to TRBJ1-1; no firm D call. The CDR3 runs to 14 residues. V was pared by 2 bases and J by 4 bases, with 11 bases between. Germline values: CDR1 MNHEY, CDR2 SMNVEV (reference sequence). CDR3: CASSLRSGSTEAFF. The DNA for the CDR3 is TGTGCCAGCAGTTTAAGAAGCGGGAGCACTGAAGCTTTCTTT.

CDR3 coding DNA: TGTGCCAGCAGCTTAGAGGGGGGGGCGAGTTCCGGGACCCAGTACTTC. Encoded protein: CASSLEGGASSGTQYF. The J gene is TRBJ2-5, the V gene TRBV7-2, with a possible D match to TRBD2 (7 bases). CDR3 length: 16 amino acids. The ends were cut back, 1 base at V and 7 bases at J, with 19 bases in the middle. The germline V gene has CDR1 SGHTA and CDR2 FQGNSA.

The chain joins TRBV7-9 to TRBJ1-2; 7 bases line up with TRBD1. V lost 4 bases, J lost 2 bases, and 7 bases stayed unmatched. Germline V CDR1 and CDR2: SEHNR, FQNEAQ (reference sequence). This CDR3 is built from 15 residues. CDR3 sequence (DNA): TGTGCCAGCAGCTCACAGGGGCCCCTAAACTATGGCTACACCTTC. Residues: CASSSQGPLNYGYTF.

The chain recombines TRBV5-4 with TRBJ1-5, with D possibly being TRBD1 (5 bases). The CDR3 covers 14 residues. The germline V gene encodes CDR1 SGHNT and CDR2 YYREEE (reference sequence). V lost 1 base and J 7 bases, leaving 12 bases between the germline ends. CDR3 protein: CASSLSGGGQPQHF. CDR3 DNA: TGTGCCAGCAGCTTGTCTGGGGGGGGACAGCCCCAGCATTTT.

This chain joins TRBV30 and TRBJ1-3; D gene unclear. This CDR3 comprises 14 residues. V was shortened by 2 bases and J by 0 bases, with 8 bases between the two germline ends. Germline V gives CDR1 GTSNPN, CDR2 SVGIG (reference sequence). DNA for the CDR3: TGTGCCTGGAGTTCAGGCCTCTCTGGAAACACCATATATTTT. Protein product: CAWSSGLSGNTIYF.

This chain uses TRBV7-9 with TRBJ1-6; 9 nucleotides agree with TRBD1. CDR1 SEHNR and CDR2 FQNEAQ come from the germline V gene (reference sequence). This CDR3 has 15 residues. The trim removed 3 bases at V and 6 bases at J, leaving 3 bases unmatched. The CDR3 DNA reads TGTGCCAGCAGCTTCGGGACAGGGATTAATTCACCCCTCCACTTT. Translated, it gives CASSFGTGINSPLHF. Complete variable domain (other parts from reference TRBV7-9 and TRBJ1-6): DTGVSQNPRHKITKRGQNVTFRCDPISEHNRLYWYRQTLGQGPEFLTYFQNEAQLEKSRLLSDRFSAERPKGSFSTLEIQRTEQGDSAMYLCASSFGTGINSPLHFGNGTRLTVT.

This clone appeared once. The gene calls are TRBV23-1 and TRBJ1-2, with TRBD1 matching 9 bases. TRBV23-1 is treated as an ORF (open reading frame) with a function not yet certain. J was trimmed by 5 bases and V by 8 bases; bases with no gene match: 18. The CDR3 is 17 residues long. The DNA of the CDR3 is TGCGCCAGCGCTCCGAAGGAGCCGGACAGGGGTAAGTATGGCTACACCTTC. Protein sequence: CASAPKEPDRGKYGYTF.

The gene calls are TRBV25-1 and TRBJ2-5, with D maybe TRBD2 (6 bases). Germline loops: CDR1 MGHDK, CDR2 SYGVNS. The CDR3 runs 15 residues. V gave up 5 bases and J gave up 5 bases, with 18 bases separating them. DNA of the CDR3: TGTGCCAGCAGTTCGCCCCGGGGAGGTTGGGAGACCCAGTACTTC. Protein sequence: CASSSPRGGWETQYF.

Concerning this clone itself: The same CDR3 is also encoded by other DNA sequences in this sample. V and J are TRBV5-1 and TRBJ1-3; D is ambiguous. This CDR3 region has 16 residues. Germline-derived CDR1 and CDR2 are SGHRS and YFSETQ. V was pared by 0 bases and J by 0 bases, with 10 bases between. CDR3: CASSLAGRSSGNTIYF. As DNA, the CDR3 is TGCGCCAGCAGCTTGGCTGGCAGGTCCTCTGGAAACACCATATATTTT.